This TCR beta chain was sequenced in a study of technical replicates of blood from four donors. Only in-frame clones appear in the TCRdb table, and some are missing; sequencing was by immunoSEQ multiplex PCR. The sample holds around 100,000 clones; roughly 95% are singletons and the top ten take roughly 0.19%. This CDR3 comprises 13 residues. The germline V gene has CDR1 SEHNR and CDR2 FQNEAQ (reference sequence). The ends lost 4 bases at V and 1 base at J; junction bases unmatched: 0. The origin of this receptor is a human donor in good health. V gene TRBV7-9 combines with J gene TRBJ1-1; 7 nucleotides line up with TRBD1. The material sequenced was T cells isolated from PBMCs. The CDR3 loop reads CASSWTGNTEAFF. The DNA for the CDR3 is TGTGCCAGCAGCTGGACAGGGAACACTGAAGCTTTCTTT.